This T cell receptor (beta chain) was sequenced in a study of cytomegalovirus exposure and HLA in healthy donors. Overall study findings and caveats: Sequencing likely caused a cluster of highly shared sequence variants.

V shed 5 bases and J 5 bases; nucleotides not matched to a gene: 7. From germline, CDR1 is LGHNA and CDR2 YNFKEQ. The CDR3 totals 14 residues. This clone was observed many times. What it binds is not known. Vbeta (60) and Jbeta (13) primers were used in the PCR. The method was immunoSEQ multiplex PCR; TCRdb's version includes in-frame clones alone and lacks a portion of them. The table includes some 200,000 clones, 77% detected once. The source of this sequence is a woman aged 60 to 75 in good health and CMV-seropositive. The sample comprised PBMCs. The chain joins TRBV4-2 to TRBJ2-7; 9 bases are a match to TRBD1. The CDR3 spells CASSSTGGRDEQYF. DNA for the CDR3: TGTGCCAGCAGCTCGACAGGGGGAAGAGACGAGCAGTACTTC.